This T cell receptor (beta chain) appears in the sequencing data of a study of CD8 T cells in Susac syndrome. Random hexamers were used to reverse transcribe about 0.45 to 1 ug of RNA. One entry per CDR3 protein results from TCRdb running MiXCR on the immunoSEQ multiplex PCR reads. The table shows more than 130,000 distinct CDR3 sequences, with approximately 95% occurring only once. The CDR3 contains 13 residues. V shed 2 bases and J shed 5 bases, with 9 bases lying between them. Germline CDR1 reads MNHEY; CDR2 reads SVGAGI. TCR beta from blood CD8+ and CD4+ T cells was sequenced. The sample was CD8+ T cells from PBMCs. The gene calls are TRBV6-5 and TRBJ1-1; D possibly corresponds to TRBD1 (6 bases). The clonotype was recovered from a human donor in good health. The CDR3 sequence: CASSYKGGTEAFF. The DNA of the CDR3 is TGTGCCAGCAGTTACAAAGGGGGAACTGAAGCTTTCTTT.